This TCR beta chain was sequenced during a study of shared clonotypes between healthy human individuals. Study details: A few men and a couple of women, aged 18 to 49, were donors.

The CDR3 runs 12 residues. V lost 7 bases and J 4 bases, leaving 11 bases between the germline ends. CDR1 MDHEN and CDR2 SYDVKM come from the germline V gene. Assay used: immunoSEQ multiplex PCR; TCRdb lists only in-frame clones, some missing. The sample contains about 2 million clones, about 95% of which appear only once. Naive CD8 cells, CD45RO-negative and positively selected for CCR7, excluded terminally differentiated effector memory CD45RA+ cells. The gene calls are TRBV28 and TRBJ2-7; unclear D gene. The clonotype was recovered from a man in his late teens or twenties in good health. The sequenced material came from naive CD8+ T cells sorted from blood. The DNA of the CDR3 is TGTGCCAGCATTGGACGGCAATACGAGCAGTACTTC. Protein product: CASIGRQYEQYF.